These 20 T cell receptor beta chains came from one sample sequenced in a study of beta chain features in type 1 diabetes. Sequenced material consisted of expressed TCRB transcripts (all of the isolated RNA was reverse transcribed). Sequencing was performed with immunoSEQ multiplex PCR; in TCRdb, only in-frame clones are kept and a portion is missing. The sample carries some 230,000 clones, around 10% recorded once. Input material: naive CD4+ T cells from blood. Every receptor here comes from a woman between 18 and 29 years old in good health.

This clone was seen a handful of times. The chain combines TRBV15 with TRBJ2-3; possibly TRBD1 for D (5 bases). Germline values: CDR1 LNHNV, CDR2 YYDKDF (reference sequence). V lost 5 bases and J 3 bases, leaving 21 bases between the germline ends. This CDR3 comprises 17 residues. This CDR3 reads CATSGSSPGQGTDTQYF. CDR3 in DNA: TGTGCCACCAGCGGATCTTCCCCCGGGCAGGGAACAGATACGCAGTATTTT. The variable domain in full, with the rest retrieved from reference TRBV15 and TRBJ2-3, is DAMVIQNPRYQVTQFGKPVTLSCSQTLNHNVMYWYQQKSSQAPKLLFHYYDKDFNNEADTPDNFQSRRPNTSFCFLDIRSPGLGDTAMYLCATSGSSPGQGTDTQYFGPGTRLTVL.

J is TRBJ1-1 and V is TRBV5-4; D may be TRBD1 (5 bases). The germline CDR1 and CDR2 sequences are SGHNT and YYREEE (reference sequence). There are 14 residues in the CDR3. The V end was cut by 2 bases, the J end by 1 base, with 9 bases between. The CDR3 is CASSLPGKNTEAFF. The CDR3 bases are TGTGCCAGCAGCTTACCAGGGAAGAACACTGAAGCTTTCTTT. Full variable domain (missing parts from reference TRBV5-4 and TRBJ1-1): ETGVTQSPTHLIKTRGQQVTLRCSSQSGHNTVSWYQQALGQGPQFIFQYYREEENGRGNFPPRFSGLQFPNYSSELNVNALELDDSALYLCASSLPGKNTEAFFGQGTRLTVV.

Here the CDR3 reads CASSLRQGNTEAFF. CDR3 coding DNA: TGTGCCAGCAGCTTGAGACAGGGGAACACTGAAGCTTTCTTT. The chain is built from TRBV13 and TRBJ1-1, with 7 bases matching TRBD1. The CDR3 length is 14 residues. Germline V gene sequence: CDR1 PRHDT, CDR2 FYEKMQ (reference sequence). The junction had 2 bases not matched to a gene; V was cut back by 3 bases and J by 1 base.

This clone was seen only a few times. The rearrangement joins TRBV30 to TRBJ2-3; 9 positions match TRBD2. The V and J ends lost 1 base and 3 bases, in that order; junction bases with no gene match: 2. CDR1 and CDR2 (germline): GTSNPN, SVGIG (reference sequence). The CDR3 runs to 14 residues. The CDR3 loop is CAWSASGRTDTQYF. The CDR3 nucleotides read TGTGCCTGGAGTGCAAGCGGGAGGACAGATACGCAGTATTTT.

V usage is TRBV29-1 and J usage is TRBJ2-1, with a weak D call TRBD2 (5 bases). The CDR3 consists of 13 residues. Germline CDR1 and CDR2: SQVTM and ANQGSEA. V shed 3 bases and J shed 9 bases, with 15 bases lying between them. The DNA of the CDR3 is TGCAGCGTTGATTCGGGGAGTGGTGGTGAGCAGTTCTTC. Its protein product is CSVDSGSGGEQFF.

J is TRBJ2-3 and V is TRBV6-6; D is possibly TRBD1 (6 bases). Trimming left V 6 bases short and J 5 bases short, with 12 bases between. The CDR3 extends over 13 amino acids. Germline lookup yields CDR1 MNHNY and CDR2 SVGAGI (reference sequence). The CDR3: CASRSQGQDTQYF. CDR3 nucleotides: TGTGCCAGCAGATCCCAGGGGCAAGATACGCAGTATTTT.

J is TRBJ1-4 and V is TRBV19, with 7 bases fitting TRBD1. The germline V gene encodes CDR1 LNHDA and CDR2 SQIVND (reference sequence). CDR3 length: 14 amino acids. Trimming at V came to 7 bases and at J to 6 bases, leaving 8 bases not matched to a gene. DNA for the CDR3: TGTGCCAGTACCGATCACGGACAGGATGAAAAACTGTTTTTT. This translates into CASTDHGQDEKLFF.

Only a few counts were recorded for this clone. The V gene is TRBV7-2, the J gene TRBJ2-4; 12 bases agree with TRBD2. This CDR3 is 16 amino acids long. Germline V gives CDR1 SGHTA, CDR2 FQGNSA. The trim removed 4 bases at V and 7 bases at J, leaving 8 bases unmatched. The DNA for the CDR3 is TGTGCCAGCAGCTCGGTTGCGACTAGCGGGAGTAACATTCAGTACTTC. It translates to CASSSVATSGSNIQYF.

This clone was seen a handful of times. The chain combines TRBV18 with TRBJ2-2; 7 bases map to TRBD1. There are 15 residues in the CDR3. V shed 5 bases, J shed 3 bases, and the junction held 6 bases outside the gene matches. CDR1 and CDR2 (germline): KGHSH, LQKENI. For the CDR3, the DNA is TGTGCCAGCTCAAGAAGACAGGGCGACACCGGGGAGCTGTTTTTT. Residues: CASSRRQGDTGELFF.

The CDR3 is CASRPRSLGTGELFF. CDR3 bases: TGCGCCAGCCGCCCGCGGAGTCTGGGCACCGGGGAGCTGTTTTTT. The rearrangement uses TRBV5-1 and TRBJ2-2; no clear D gene. CDR3 length: 15 residues. The V gene's germline CDR1 is SGHRS and CDR2 YFSETQ. The germline V and J ends were trimmed by 7 bases and 4 bases, with 17 bases remaining between them.

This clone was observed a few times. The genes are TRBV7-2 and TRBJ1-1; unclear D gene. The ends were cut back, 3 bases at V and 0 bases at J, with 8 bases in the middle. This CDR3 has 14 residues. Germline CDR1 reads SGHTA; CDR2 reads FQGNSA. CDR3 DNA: TGTGCCAGCAGCTTGTTACCGGTGAACACTGAAGCTTTCTTT. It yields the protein CASSLLPVNTEAFF.

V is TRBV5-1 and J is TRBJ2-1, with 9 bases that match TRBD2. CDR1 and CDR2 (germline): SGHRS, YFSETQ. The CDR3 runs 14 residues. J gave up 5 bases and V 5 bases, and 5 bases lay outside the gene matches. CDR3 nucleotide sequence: TGCGCCAGCAGACCGGGACTAGCTCACAATGAGCAGTTCTTC. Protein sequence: CASRPGLAHNEQFF.

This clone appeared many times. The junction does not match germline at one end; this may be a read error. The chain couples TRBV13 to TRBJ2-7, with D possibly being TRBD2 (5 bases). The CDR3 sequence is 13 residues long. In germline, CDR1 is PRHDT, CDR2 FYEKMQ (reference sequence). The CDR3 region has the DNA TGTGCCAGCAGCCTAGGCGAGGGTTACGAGCAGTACTTC. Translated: CASSLGEGYEQYF.

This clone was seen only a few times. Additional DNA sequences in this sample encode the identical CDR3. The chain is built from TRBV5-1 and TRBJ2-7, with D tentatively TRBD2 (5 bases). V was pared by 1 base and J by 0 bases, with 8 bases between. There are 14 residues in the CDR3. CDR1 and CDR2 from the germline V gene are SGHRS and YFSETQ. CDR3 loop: CASSLQGSSYEQYF. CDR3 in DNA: TGCGCCAGCAGCTTGCAAGGGAGCTCCTACGAGCAGTACTTC.

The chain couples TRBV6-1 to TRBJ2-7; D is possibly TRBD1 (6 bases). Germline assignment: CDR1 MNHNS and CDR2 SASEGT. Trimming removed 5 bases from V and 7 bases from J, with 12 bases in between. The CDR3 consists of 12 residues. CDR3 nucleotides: TGTGCCAGCAGTTGGGACAAGTGGGAGCAGTACTTC. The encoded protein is CASSWDKWEQYF.

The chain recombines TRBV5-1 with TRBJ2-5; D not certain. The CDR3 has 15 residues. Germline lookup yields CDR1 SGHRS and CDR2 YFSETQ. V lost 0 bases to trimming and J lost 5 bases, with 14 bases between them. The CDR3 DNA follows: TGCGCCAGCAGCTTGGACCCCGGAGCCGTCGAGACCCAGTACTTC. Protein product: CASSLDPGAVETQYF.

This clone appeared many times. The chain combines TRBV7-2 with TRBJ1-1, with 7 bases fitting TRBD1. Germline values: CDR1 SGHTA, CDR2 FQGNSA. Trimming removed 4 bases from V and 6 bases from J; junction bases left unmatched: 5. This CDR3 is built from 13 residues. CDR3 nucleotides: TGTGCCAGCAGCTCTCCAGGGGGTTCTGAAGCTTTCTTT. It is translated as CASSSPGGSEAFF.

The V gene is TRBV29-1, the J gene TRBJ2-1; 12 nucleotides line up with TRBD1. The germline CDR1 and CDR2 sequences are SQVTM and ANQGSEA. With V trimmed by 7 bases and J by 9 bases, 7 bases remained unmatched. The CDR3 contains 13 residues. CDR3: CSAPGQGAGEQFF. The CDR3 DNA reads TGCAGCGCCCCGGGACAGGGGGCGGGTGAGCAGTTCTTC.

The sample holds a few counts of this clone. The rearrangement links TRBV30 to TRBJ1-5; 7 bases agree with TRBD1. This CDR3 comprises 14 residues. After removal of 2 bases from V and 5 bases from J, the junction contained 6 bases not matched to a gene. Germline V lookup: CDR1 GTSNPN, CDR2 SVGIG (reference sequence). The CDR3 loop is CAWSHLTGDQPQHF. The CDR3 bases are TGTGCCTGGAGTCATCTAACAGGGGATCAGCCCCAGCATTTT.

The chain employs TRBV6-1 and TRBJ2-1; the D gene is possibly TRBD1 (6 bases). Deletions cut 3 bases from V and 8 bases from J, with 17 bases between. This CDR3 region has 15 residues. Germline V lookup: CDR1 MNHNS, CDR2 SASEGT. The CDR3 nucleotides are TGTGCCAGCAGTGAGCGAGGGGGATTAACATATGAGCAGTTCTTC. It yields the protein CASSERGGLTYEQFF.